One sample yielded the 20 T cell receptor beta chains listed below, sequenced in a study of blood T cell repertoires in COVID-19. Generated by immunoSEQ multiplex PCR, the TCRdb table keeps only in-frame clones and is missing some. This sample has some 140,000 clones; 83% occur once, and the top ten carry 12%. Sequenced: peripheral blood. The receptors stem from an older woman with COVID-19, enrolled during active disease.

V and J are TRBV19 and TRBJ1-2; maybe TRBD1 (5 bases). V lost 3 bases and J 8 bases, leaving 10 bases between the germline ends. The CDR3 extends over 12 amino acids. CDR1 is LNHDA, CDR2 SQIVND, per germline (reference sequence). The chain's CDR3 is CASSIQGGGYTF. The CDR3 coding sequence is TGTGCCAGTAGTATTCAGGGTGGAGGCTACACCTTC.

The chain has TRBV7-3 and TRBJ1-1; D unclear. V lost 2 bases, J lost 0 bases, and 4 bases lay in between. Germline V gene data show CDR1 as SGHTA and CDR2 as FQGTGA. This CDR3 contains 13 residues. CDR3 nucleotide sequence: TGTGCCAGCAGCTTATCGGTGAACACTGAAGCTTTCTTT. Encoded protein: CASSLSVNTEAFF.

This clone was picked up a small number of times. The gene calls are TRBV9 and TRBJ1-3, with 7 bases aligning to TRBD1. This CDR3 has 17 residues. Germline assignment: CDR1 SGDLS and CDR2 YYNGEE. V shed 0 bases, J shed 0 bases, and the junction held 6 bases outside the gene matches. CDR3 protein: CASSVERRQGSGNTIYF. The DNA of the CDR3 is TGTGCCAGCAGCGTAGAACGCCGACAGGGCTCTGGAAACACCATATATTTT.

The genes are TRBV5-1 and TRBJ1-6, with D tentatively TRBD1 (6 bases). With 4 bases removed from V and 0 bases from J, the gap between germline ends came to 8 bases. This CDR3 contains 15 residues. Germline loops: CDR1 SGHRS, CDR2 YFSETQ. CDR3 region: CASSTGSSYNSPLHF. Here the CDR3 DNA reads TGCGCCAGCAGCACAGGGAGCTCCTATAATTCACCCCTCCACTTT.

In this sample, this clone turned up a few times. CDR3 coding DNA: TGTGCCAGCAGCTTATCCGAGGGGGCGAGCAATCAGCCCCAGCATTTT. Encoded protein: CASSLSEGASNQPQHF. This chain connects TRBV7-9 to TRBJ1-5; 7 bases align to TRBD1. There are 16 residues in the CDR3. The V and J ends lost 2 bases and 1 base, in that order; junction bases with no gene match: 5. From germline, CDR1 is SEHNR and CDR2 FQNEAQ (reference sequence).

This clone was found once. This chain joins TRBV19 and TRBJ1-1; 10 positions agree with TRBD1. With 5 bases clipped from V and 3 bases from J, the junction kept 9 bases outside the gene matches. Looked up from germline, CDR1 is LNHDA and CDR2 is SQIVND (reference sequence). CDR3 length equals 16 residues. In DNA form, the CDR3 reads TGTGCCAGTAGTCCCCGACAGGGGGCGGGGTACACTGAAGCTTTCTTT. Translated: CASSPRQGAGYTEAFF.

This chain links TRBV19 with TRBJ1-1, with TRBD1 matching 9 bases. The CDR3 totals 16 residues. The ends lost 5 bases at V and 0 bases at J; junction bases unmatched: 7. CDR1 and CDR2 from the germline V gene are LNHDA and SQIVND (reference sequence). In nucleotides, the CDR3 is TGTGCCAGTAGTGGTGGACAGGGGACCATGAACACTGAAGCTTTCTTT. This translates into CASSGGQGTMNTEAFF.

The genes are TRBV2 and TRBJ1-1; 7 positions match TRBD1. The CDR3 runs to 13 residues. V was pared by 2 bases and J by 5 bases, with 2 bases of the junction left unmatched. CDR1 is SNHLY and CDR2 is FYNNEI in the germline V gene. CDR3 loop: CASSERGPTEAFF. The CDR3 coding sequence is TGTGCCAGCAGTGAAAGGGGGCCGACTGAAGCTTTCTTT.

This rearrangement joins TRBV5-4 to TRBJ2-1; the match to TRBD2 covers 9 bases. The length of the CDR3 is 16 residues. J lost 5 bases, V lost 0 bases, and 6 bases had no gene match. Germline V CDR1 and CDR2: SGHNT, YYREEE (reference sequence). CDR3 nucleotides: TGTGCCAGCAGCTTGGTAGGACTAGCGTCCCACAATGAGCAGTTCTTC. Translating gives CASSLVGLASHNEQFF.

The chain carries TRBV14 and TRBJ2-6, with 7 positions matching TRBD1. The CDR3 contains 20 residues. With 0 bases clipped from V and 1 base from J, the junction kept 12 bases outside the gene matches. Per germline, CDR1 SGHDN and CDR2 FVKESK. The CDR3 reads CASSQDRRRTGASGANVLTF. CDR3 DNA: TGTGCCAGCAGCCAAGATAGAAGGAGGACAGGCGCTTCTGGGGCCAACGTCCTGACTTTC.

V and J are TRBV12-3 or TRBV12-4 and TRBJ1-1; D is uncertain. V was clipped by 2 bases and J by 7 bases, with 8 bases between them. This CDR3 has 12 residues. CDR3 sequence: CASSLRTYEAFF. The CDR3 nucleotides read TGTGCCAGCAGTTTACGTACCTATGAAGCTTTCTTT.

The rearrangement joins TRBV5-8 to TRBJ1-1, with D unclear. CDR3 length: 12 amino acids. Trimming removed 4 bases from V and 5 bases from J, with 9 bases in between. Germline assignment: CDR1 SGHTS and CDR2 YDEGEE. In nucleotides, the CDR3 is TGTGCCAGCAGCCATAGAGGGACTGAAGCTTTCTTT. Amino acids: CASSHRGTEAFF.

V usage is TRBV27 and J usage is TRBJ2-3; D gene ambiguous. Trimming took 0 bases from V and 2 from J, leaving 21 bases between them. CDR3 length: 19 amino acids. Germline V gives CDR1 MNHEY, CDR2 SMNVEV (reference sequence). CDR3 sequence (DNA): TGTGCCAGCAGTTTATCGTTCCTTTTTGGGCGCTCAAACACAGATACGCAGTATTTT. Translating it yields CASSLSFLFGRSNTDTQYF.

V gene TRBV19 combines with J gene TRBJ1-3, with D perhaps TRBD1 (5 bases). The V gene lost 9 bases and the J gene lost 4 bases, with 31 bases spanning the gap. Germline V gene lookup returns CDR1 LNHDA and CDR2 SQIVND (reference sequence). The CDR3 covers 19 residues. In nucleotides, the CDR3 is TGTGCCAGCCTTCCGAACACCGGGACGCCGGAGGGTCTCGGAAACACCATATATTTT. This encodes CASLPNTGTPEGLGNTIYF.

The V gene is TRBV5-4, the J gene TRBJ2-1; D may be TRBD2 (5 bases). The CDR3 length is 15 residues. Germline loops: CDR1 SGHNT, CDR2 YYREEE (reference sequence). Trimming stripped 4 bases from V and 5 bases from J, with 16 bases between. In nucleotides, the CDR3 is TGTGCCAGCAGCCTAGGAGGCGATCGGAACAATGAGCAGTTCTTC. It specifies CASSLGGDRNNEQFF.

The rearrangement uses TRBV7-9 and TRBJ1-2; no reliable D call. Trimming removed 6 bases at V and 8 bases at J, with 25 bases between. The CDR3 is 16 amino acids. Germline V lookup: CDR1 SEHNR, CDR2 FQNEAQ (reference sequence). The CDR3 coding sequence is TGTGCCAGCAGGGAGGGAAGTACGGGCCACCTGGGGGGCTACACCTTC. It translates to CASREGSTGHLGGYTF.

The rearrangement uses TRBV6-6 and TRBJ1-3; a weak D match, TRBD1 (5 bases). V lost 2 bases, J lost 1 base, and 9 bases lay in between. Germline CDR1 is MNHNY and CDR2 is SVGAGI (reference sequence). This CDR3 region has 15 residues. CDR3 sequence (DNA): TGTGCCAGCAGTTACGCAGGGAAATCTGGAAACACCATATATTTT. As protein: CASSYAGKSGNTIYF.

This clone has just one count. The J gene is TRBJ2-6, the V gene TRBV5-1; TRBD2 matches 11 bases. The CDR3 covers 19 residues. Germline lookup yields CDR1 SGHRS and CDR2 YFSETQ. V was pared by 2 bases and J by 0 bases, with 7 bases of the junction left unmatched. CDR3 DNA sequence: TGCGCCAGCAGCTTAGGTTCTAGCGGGGGGTCCTCTGGGGCCAACGTCCTGACTTTC. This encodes CASSLGSSGGSSGANVLTF. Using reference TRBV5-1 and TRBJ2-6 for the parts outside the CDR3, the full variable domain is KAGVTQTPRYLIKTRGQQVTLSCSPISGHRSVSWYQQTPGQGLQFLFEYFSETQRNKGNFPGRFSGRQFSNSRSEMNVSTLELGDSALYLCASSLGSSGGSSGANVLTFGAGSRLTVL.

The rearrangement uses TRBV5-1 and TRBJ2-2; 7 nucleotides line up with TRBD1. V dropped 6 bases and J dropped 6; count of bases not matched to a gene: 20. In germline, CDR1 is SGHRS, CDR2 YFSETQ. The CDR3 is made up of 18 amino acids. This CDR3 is CASTIKVPGTASPGELFF. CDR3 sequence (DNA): TGCGCCAGCACCATAAAGGTCCCCGGGACAGCGTCTCCCGGGGAGCTGTTTTTT.

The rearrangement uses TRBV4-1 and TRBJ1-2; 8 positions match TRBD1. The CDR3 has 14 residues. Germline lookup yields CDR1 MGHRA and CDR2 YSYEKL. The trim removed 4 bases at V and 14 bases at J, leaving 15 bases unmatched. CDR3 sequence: CASSRSGDRRIPTF. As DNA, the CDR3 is TGCGCCAGCAGCCGCTCGGGGGACAGGCGAATCCCAACCTTC.